A selection of T cell receptor beta chains follows, all from one sample in a study of blood T cell repertoires in COVID-19. The data were produced by immunoSEQ multiplex PCR, yet TCRdb's version contains in-frame clones alone and is incomplete. The data show about 260,000 clones, with approximately 85% seen just once and around 0.67% held by the top ten. The sequenced material came from peripheral blood. These receptors were obtained from a human donor in a cohort sampled during active COVID-19. Each CDR3 is given with its conserved first and last residue. The order of the fields is J gene, CDR3 length, V gene, D gene, clone size, CDR3 protein, CDR3 DNA. A D gene is named only where the DNA matches it firmly. Size is omitted from some rows. Given values are once, few, many or a class for expanded clones.

>TRBJ2-1|16|TRBV5-1|TRBD2|.
CASSPGTSGFYNEQFF
TGCGCCAGCAGCCCCGGGACTAGCGGATTTTACAATGAGCAGTTCTTC
>TRBJ2-1|16|TRBV2|TRBD2|.
CASRQGTSGLYNEQFF
TGTGCCAGCAGGCAGGGGACTAGCGGACTTTACAATGAGCAGTTCTTC
>TRBJ1-1|14|TRBV4-1|.|.
CASSQDRGNTEAFF
TGCGCCAGCAGCCAAGACCGGGGGAACACTGAAGCTTTCTTT
>TRBJ1-1|13|TRBV28|TRBD1|.
CASRVTGRTEAFF
TGTGCCAGCAGGGTGACAGGGCGGACTGAAGCTTTCTTT
>TRBJ1-2|11|TRBV6-5|.|.
CASKDSDGYTF
TGTGCCAGCAAAGACAGCGATGGCTACACCTTC
>TRBJ1-3|16|TRBV2|TRBD1|.
CASSLRTGFYGNTIYF
TGTGCCAGCAGTTTGAGGACAGGGTTTTACGGAAACACCATATATTTT
>TRBJ1-6|14|TRBV3-1/TRBV3-2|.|.
CASSSTPYNSPLHF
TGTGCCAGCAGCTCCACACCGTATAATTCACCCCTCCACTTT
>TRBJ2-7|12|TRBV9|TRBD2|few
CASSVGGGEQYF
TGTGCCAGCAGCGTAGGGGGAGGGGAGCAGTACTTC
>TRBJ1-2|12|TRBV28|.|many
CASRDSYYGYTF
TGTGCCAGCAGGGACAGTTACTATGGCTACACCTTC
>TRBJ1-5|18|TRBV27|.|.
CASSLRVLSGFSNQPQHF
TGTGCCAGCAGTTTGCGTGTCCTGTCAGGGTTTAGCAATCAGCCCCAGCATTTT